Below, 7 T cell receptor beta chains from the same sample are listed, as sequenced in a study of blood T cells in healthy people across ages. The authors ran a second PCR of roughly 6 to 12 cycles using a sample-barcoded 5' primer and a J-beta primer mix. TCRdb re-called the 5' RACE reads with MiXCR, one entry per CDR3 protein. The sample comprises roughly 500,000 distinct CDR3 sequences, about 26% of which are singletons, and approximately 17% rests with the top ten. Sequenced input: blood. The receptors stem from a woman in her seventies in good health.

V usage is TRBV20-1 and J usage is TRBJ1-5, with a possible D match to TRBD1 (5 bases). Trimming removed 0 bases from V and 5 bases from J, with 11 bases in between. Germline V gene sequence: CDR1 DFQATT, CDR2 SNEGSKA (reference sequence). CDR3 length: 14 amino acids. CDR3: CSARDRGGDQPQHF. Here the CDR3 DNA reads TGCAGTGCTAGAGATAGGGGTGGGGATCAGCCCCAGCATTTT.

This clonotype was counted a few times. The chain has TRBV6-2 or TRBV6-3 and TRBJ2-7; 9 nucleotides match TRBD1. The V gene's germline CDR1 is MNHEY and CDR2 SVGEGT. CDR3 length: 16 residues. The trim removed 0 bases at V and 5 bases at J, leaving 8 bases unmatched. This CDR3 is CASSYSRTGGPHEQYF. For the CDR3, the DNA is TGTGCCAGCAGTTACTCGCGTACAGGGGGCCCGCACGAGCAGTACTTC.

The chain is built from TRBV27 and TRBJ2-5, with 8 positions matching TRBD2. CDR1 is MNHEY and CDR2 is SMNVEV in the germline V gene (reference sequence). V gave up 9 bases and J gave up 1 base; unmatched junction bases: 4. This CDR3 has 13 amino acids. The CDR3 nucleotides read TGTGCCAGTCGCGGACTAGCCCAAGAGACCCAGTACTTC. Its translation is CASRGLAQETQYF.

This chain connects TRBV20-1 to TRBJ1-1; 9 nucleotides agree with TRBD1. This CDR3 is 15 amino acids long. Germline CDR1 DFQATT, CDR2 SNEGSKA (reference sequence). V gave up 2 bases and J gave up 5 bases; unmatched junction bases: 9. The CDR3 loop is CSARFSGTGSTEAFF. Written as DNA, the CDR3 is TGCAGTGCTAGATTCTCCGGGACAGGGAGTACTGAAGCTTTCTTT.

The rearrangement uses TRBV24-1 and TRBJ2-1; maybe TRBD2 (5 bases). CDR3 size: 14 residues. Trimming removed 1 base at V and 8 bases at J, with 11 bases between. Germline V gene sequence: CDR1 KGHDR, CDR2 SFDVKD. The CDR3 loop is CATSDFLASHEQFF. The CDR3, as DNA: TGTGCCACCAGTGATTTTCTAGCTTCCCATGAGCAGTTCTTC.

This clonotype has more than one count but fewer than ten. The chain uses TRBV4-1 and TRBJ1-1; 9 bases map to TRBD1. CDR1 and CDR2 (germline): MGHRA, YSYEKL. The CDR3 runs 16 residues. V dropped 3 bases and J dropped 4; count of bases not matched to a gene: 9. In DNA, the CDR3 is TGCGCCAGCAGCCAGGTTTTAGCGGGACAGGGCACTGAAGCTTTCTTT. It yields the protein CASSQVLAGQGTEAFF.

This clonotype occurred a few times. This chain uses TRBV4-3 with TRBJ2-6; possibly TRBD1 or TRBD2 for D (6 bases each). Germline assignment: CDR1 LGHNA and CDR2 YSLEER. Trimming cost V 1 base and J 2 bases, with 18 bases left between them. This CDR3 is 19 amino acids long. The CDR3 is CASSQVEGGLKAGANVLTF. The CDR3 DNA is TGCGCCAGCAGCCAAGTCGAAGGGGGGCTTAAGGCTGGGGCCAACGTCCTGACTTTC.